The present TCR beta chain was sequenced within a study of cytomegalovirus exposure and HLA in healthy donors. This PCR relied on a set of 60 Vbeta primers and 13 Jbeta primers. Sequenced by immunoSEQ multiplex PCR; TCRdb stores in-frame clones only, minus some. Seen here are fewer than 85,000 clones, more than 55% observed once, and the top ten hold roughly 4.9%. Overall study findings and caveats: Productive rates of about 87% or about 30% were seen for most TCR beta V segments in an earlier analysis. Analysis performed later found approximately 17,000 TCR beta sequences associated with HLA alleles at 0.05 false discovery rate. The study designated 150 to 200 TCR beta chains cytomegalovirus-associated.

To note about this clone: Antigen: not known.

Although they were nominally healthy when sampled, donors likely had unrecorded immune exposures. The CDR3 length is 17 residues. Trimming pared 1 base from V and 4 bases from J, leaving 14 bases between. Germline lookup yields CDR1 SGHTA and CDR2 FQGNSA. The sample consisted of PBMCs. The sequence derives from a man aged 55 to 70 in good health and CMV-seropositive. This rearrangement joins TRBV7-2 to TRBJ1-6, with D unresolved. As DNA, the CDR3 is TGTGCCAGCAGCTTAGGGTCGGGGAGCCCATATAATTCACCCCTCCACTTT. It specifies CASSLGSGSPYNSPLHF.